This T cell receptor beta chain was sequenced in a study of blood T cells in healthy people across ages. The CDR3 extends over 14 amino acids. Between the trimmed V and J ends, which lost 0 bases and 3 bases, there was a span of 6 bases. Per germline, CDR1 SGHRS and CDR2 YFSETQ. Researchers collected 7.5 to 10 milliliters of peripheral blood from every single donor. The use of a sample-barcoded 5' primer and a J-beta primer mix characterized a second PCR of 7 to 11 cycles. TCRdb redid the calling of the 5' RACE reads with MiXCR, one entry per CDR3 protein. Counted here are about 510,000 distinct CDR3 sequences, roughly a quarter occurring once; the ten biggest clones make up approximately 3.6%. This clonotype was counted between two and nine times. These data were also filed under a second study, of T cells of mothers and their children. That source adds: Unrelated mother-child pairs always had slightly, but never significantly, lower normalized overlap than related pairs.

The sequence was obtained from a boy between 2 and 15 years old in good health. The rearrangement uses TRBV5-1 and TRBJ1-4; D remains unclear. The sequencing input was blood. Written as DNA, the CDR3 is TGCGCCAGCAGCTTGGGGGCAGCTAATGAAAAACTGTTTTTT. It codes for CASSLGAANEKLFF.